This T cell receptor beta chain was captured in a study of sequential checkpoint blockade in melanoma. The wider study: First-line arms were nivolumab then ipilimumab, or the reverse, randomized 1:1. Maintenance nivolumab came after either treatment sequence.

Libraries were prepared by immunoSEQ multiplex PCR; TCRdb keeps only in-frame clonotypes and omits some of them. The repertoire holds fewer than 20,000 clones, with under 65% as singletons. The CDR3 has 13 residues. Germline loops: CDR1 SGHDT, CDR2 YYEEEE. Deletions cut 7 bases from V and 0 bases from J, with 11 bases between. Treatment of the sample: randomized to nivolumab then ipilimumab (arm A) or the reverse (arm B). Sequenced material: CD8+ T cells sorted from blood (inferred from file names), taken from a patient given nivolumab and ipilimumab in sequence. The receptor's source is a human donor with melanoma. This chain uses TRBV5-6 with TRBJ2-7; possible D gene TRBD1, 7 bases. DNA of the CDR3: TGTGCCAGCGCGGGGACAGACTCCTACGAGCAGTACTTC. This codes for CASAGTDSYEQYF.